This TCR beta chain appears in the sequencing data of a study of blood T cell repertoires in COVID-19. Across the study: Both acute and convalescent COVID-19 samples were obtained from the United States, Italy and Spain. The analysed material was cDNA or gDNA that came from T cells, B-cell-depleted T cells, or PBMCs.

In the original workflow: Using reference gene primer amplification, nucleated cell counts were estimated. Here immunoSEQ multiplex PCR was the method, and the copy in TCRdb shows in-frame clones only, minus some. The V and J calls and clone size come from that table; D and trimming were worked out from the DNA. The sample has roughly 280,000 clones, approximately 81% seen once. V shed 7 bases and J 0 bases; nucleotides not matched to a gene: 7. There are 16 residues in the CDR3. Germline V gene data show CDR1 as SNHLY and CDR2 as FYNNEI. The chain employs TRBV2 and TRBJ1-5; 9 bases align to TRBD1. The sample consisted of peripheral blood. The source of this sequence is a man between 60 and 75 years old with acute or convalescent COVID-19. CDR3 amino acids: CASKGQGRISNQPQHF. The DNA of the CDR3 is TGTGCCAGCAAGGGACAGGGTCGAATTAGCAATCAGCCCCAGCATTTT.